A single sample gave rise to the 6 T cell receptor beta chains below, sequenced in a study of blood T cell repertoires in COVID-19. The assay was immunoSEQ multiplex PCR, and TCRdb's table has in-frame clones only and misses some. The profile shows about 72,000 clones, approximately 89% of them singletons. Material: peripheral blood. The receptors come from an older woman with active COVID-19.

V usage is TRBV10-2 and J usage is TRBJ2-7; 8 bases are shared with TRBD2. Trimming at V came to 8 bases and at J to 3 bases, leaving 6 bases not matched to a gene. Germline V gene lookup returns CDR1 WSHSY and CDR2 SAAADI. This CDR3 is built from 13 residues. The DNA for the CDR3 is TGCGCCAGCTCGTCCAGCGGGAGCTACGAGCAGTACTTC. Its translation is CASSSSGSYEQYF.

V is TRBV4-2 and J is TRBJ2-2; 8 nucleotides align to TRBD1. V shed 2 bases, J shed 5 bases, and the junction held 7 bases outside the gene matches. From germline, CDR1 is LGHNA and CDR2 YNFKEQ. This CDR3 is 16 amino acids long. The CDR3 DNA reads as TGTGCCAGCAGCCAACAGGACAGGGTTGTAACCGGGGAGCTGTTTTTT. Encoded protein: CASSQQDRVVTGELFF.

The rearrangement joins TRBV5-1 to TRBJ1-1; TRBD1 matches 10 bases. Germline V lookup: CDR1 SGHRS, CDR2 YFSETQ. The V gene end was trimmed by 4 bases and the J gene end by 11 bases; junction bases not matched to a gene: 11. The CDR3 covers 14 residues. This CDR3 is CASSPSGGQGLAFF. CDR3 bases: TGCGCCAGCAGCCCTAGTGGGGGACAGGGGTTGGCTTTCTTT.

The chain combines TRBV19 with TRBJ2-5; tentative D call: TRBD2 (6 bases). Germline values: CDR1 LNHDA, CDR2 SQIVND (reference sequence). Trimming shortened V by 6 bases and J by 1 base, and 15 bases separated the two germline ends. The CDR3 sequence is 15 residues long. The CDR3 protein is CASRKGGEVQETQYF. CDR3 DNA sequence: TGTGCCAGTAGGAAGGGCGGGGAAGTCCAAGAGACCCAGTACTTC.

V and J are TRBV25-1 and TRBJ1-1; TRBD1 matches at 9 bases. V dropped 3 bases and J dropped 4; count of bases not matched to a gene: 6. CDR3 length: 15 residues. Germline V lookup: CDR1 MGHDK, CDR2 SYGVNS. For the CDR3, the DNA is TGTGCCAGCAGTGATCCGGGACAGGGCCGCACTGAAGCTTTCTTT. It is translated as CASSDPGQGRTEAFF. Full variable domain (rest looked up from reference TRBV25-1 and TRBJ1-1): EADIYQTPRYLVIGTGKKITLECSQTMGHDKMYWYQQDPGMELHLIHYSYGVNSTEKGDLSSESTVSRIRTEHFPLTLESARPSHTSQYLCASSDPGQGRTEAFFGQGTRLTVV.

The chain uses TRBV3-1 (or the pseudogene TRBV3-2) and TRBJ2-2, with 13 bases lining up with TRBD2. The CDR3 has 21 amino acids. The germline CDR1 and CDR2 sequences are LGHDT and YNNKEL (reference sequence). V lost 1 base to trimming and J lost 0 bases; unmatched junction nucleotides: 11. In nucleotides, the CDR3 is TGTGCCAGCAGCCAAGTTAGACTAGCGGGAGGTTCGGTGTCGAACACCGGGGAGCTGTTTTTT. It encodes CASSQVRLAGGSVSNTGELFF.